The sequence of this T cell receptor (beta chain) was determined in a study of tumor-infiltrating lymphocytes in oesophageal squamous cell carcinoma. TCRdb processed the PCR reads anew with MiXCR; each CDR3 protein has one entry. The table has over 15,000 distinct CDR3 sequences, around half seen once. The CDR3 is 15 amino acids. V was trimmed by 4 bases and J by 2 bases, leaving 9 bases between them. Germline values: CDR1 SGHTA, CDR2 FQGTGA. This clonotype was sampled from a female donor with esophageal squamous cell carcinoma. This sequence joins TRBV7-3 and TRBJ2-6; D is perhaps TRBD1 (6 bases). The sample comprised esophageal tumor tissue. DNA of the CDR3: TGTGCCAGCAGCTCGTACAGGGCTGGGGCCAACGTCCTGACTTTC. Translated: CASSSYRAGANVLTF.